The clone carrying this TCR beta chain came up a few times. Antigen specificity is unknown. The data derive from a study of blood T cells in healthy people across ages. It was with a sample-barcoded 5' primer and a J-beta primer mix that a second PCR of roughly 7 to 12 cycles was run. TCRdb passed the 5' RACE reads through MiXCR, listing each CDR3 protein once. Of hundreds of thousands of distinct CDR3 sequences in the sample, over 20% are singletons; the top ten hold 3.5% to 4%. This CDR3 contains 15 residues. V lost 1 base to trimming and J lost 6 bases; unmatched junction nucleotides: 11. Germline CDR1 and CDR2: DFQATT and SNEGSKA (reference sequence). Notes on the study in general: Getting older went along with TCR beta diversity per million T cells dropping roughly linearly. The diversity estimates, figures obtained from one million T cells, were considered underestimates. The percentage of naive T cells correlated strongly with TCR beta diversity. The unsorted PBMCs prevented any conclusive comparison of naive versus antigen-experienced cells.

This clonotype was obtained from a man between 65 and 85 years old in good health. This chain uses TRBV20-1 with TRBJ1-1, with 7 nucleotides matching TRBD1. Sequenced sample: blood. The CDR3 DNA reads TGCAGTGCTAGAGCGGAGCAGGGGGGTGGCGCTGAAGCTTTCTTT. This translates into CSARAEQGGGAEAFF.